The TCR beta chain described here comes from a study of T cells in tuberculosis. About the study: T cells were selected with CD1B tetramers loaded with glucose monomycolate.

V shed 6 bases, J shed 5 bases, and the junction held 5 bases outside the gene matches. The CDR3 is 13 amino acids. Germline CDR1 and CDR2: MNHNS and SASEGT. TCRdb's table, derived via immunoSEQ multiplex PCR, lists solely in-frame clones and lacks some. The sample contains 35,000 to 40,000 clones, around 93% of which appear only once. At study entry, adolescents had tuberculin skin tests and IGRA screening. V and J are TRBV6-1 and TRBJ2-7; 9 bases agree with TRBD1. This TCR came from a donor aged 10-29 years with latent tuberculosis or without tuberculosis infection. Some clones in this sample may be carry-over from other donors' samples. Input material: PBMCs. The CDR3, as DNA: TGTGCCAGCAGCGCGGACAGGGGCCACGAGCAGTACTTC. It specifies CASSADRGHEQYF.